The rows below give T cell receptor beta chains drawn from one sample of a study of blood T cell repertoires in COVID-19. The protocol was immunoSEQ multiplex PCR, while the TCRdb copy is restricted to in-frame clones and leaves out a portion. The data show 270,000 or so clones, less than 90% seen once. Sequencing used peripheral blood. The receptors stem from a human donor in a cohort sampled during active COVID-19. Both conserved end residues are part of each CDR3. A D gene is named only where the DNA matches it firmly. Clone size is not always given. Where it is, it says once, few, many or a class for expanded clones.

d_gene	j_gene	v_gene	abundance	CDR3nt	CDR3aa
TRBD1	TRBJ2-3	TRBV19	once	TGTGCCAGTAGTAAACAGGGGGCCGGGGGAGCAGATACGCAGTATTTT	CASSKQGAGGADTQYF
.	TRBJ1-2	TRBV30	.	TGTGCCTGGAGTGGCGAGGGGGATTATGGCTACACCTTC	CAWSGEGDYGYTF
.	TRBJ2-7	TRBV19	once	TGTGCCAGTAGTATAGATCGCGGTATTAGCTACGAGCAGTACTTC	CASSIDRGISYEQYF
TRBD1	TRBJ1-5	TRBV15	.	TGTGCCACCAGCAGAGTTACAGGGGGCGGGAGGTGGCCTAATCAGCCCCAGCATTTT	CATSRVTGGGRWPNQPQHF
.	TRBJ1-1	TRBV7-9	.	TGTGCCAGCAGCACCCCCCCAGGGGTAAACACTGAAGCTTTCTTT	CASSTPPGVNTEAFF
.	TRBJ2-7	TRBV6-5	once	TGTGCCAGCAGTTACTCGCTCTCACCCAGCTCCTACGAGCAGTACTTC	CASSYSLSPSSYEQYF
.	TRBJ2-3	TRBV2	few	TGTGCTACCTGGAGGGGGCAGGGAGAGGGGAATACGCAGTATTTT	CATWRGQGEGNTQYF
TRBD2	TRBJ2-7	TRBV11-2	.	TGTGCCAGCAGCTTAGGTGGACTAGCGGGGATGGGGAAGCAGTACTTC	CASSLGGLAGMGKQYF
TRBD1	TRBJ2-7	TRBV27	.	TGTGCCAGCAGTTCGGGACAGGGAGGGTTCTACGAGCAGTACTTC	CASSSGQGGFYEQYF
TRBD2	TRBJ2-2	TRBV7-7	.	TGTGCCAGCAGCTTAGCGGACGGGAGGCCCCCCGGGGAGCTGTTTTTT	CASSLADGRPPGELFF
.	TRBJ1-1	TRBV27	.	TGTGCCAGCACCACCTCGGGGTTGGCTGAAGCTTTCTTT	CASTTSGLAEAFF
.	TRBJ1-5	TRBV12-3/TRBV12-4	.	TGTGCCAGCAGTTCCGCCGGGGGTCAGCCCCAGCATTTT	CASSSAGGQPQHF
TRBD2	TRBJ2-3	TRBV7-6	.	TGTGCCAGCAGCAGAGGGGTGACTAGCGGAAGCACAGATACGCAGTATTTT	CASSRGVTSGSTDTQYF
TRBD1	TRBJ1-1	TRBV28	.	TGTGCCAGCAGTTTTAGACAGGGTAAGAACACTGAAGCTTTCTTT	CASSFRQGKNTEAFF
TRBD2	TRBJ2-7	TRBV2	.	TGTGCCAGCAGCCGCCCTAGCGGAAGCTACGAGCAGTACTTC	CASSRPSGSYEQYF
.	TRBJ1-3	TRBV5-6	many	TGTGCCAGCAGCTTGGCCGCAGTCTCTGGAAACACCATATATTTT	CASSLAAVSGNTIYF
TRBD1	TRBJ2-2	TRBV5-1	.	TGCGCCAGCAGCTTTAATGACAGGGTCCTCACCGGGGAGCTGTTTTTT	CASSFNDRVLTGELFF
.	TRBJ2-7	TRBV28	.	TGTGCCAGCAGCCCACAATACGAGCAGTACTTC	CASSPQYEQYF
TRBD2	TRBJ2-7	TRBV3-1/TRBV3-2	.	TGTGCCAGCAGCCCTTTCCCGGGACTAGCGGGAGGGCCCTACGAGCAGTACTTC	CASSPFPGLAGGPYEQYF
.	TRBJ1-2	TRBV14	.	TGTGCCAGCAGCCGAGGCGGAACACCACTCCACACCTTC	CASSRGGTPLHTF
.	TRBJ1-5	TRBV18	.	TGTGCCAGCTCTCACAGGCTGAGTCAGCCCCAGCATTTT	CASSHRLSQPQHF
.	TRBJ2-7	TRBV13	.	TGTGCCAGCAGCTTGGGCGACAGTACCTACGAGCAGTACTTC	CASSLGDSTYEQYF
TRBD1	TRBJ1-4	TRBV6-5	.	TGTGCCAGCAGTTCCCACAGGGGGGTAGGAGAAAAACTGTTTTTT	CASSSHRGVGEKLFF
TRBD2	TRBJ2-5	TRBV18	.	TGTGCCAGCTCACTCACCCTAGCGGTAACAGAGACCCAGTACTTC	CASSLTLAVTETQYF
TRBD1	TRBJ1-5	TRBV2	.	TGTGCCAGTCGCTTACAGGGGTTGCCGCATTTT	CASRLQGLPHF
.	TRBJ2-3	TRBV9	.	TGTGCCAGCAGCTCCATGACGTGGGAGAGCACAGATACGCAGTATTTT	CASSSMTWESTDTQYF
TRBD2	TRBJ2-7	TRBV5-1	.	TGCGCCAGCAGCTTGGAGGCTAGCGGGAGTCTTTCCGAGCAGTACTTC	CASSLEASGSLSEQYF
.	TRBJ1-5	TRBV29-1	few	TGCAGCGTCGAGGTTGGGAGGGATCAGCCCCAGCATTTT	CSVEVGRDQPQHF
.	TRBJ2-1	TRBV5-6	.	TGTGCCAGCAGCTTGGGGGTTGGGAGCTACAATGAGCAGTTCTTC	CASSLGVGSYNEQFF
TRBD2	TRBJ2-5	TRBV5-6	.	TGTGCCAGCAGCTTGATACTAGCGGGGGAGACCCAGTACTTC	CASSLILAGETQYF
.	TRBJ1-4	TRBV12-5	.	TGTGCTAGTGCCTTGACGGGAAATAATGAAAAACTGTTTTTT	CASALTGNNEKLFF
TRBD2	TRBJ2-1	TRBV19	.	TGTGCCAGCACTACTAGCGGCAGCTCCTACAATGAGCAGTTCTTC	CASTTSGSSYNEQFF
.	TRBJ1-5	TRBV19	.	TGTGCCAGTAGTAACAGGGACATGAACTGGAAACGGCATCAGCCCCAGCATTTT	CASSNRDMNWKRHQPQHF
.	TRBJ2-7	TRBV7-7	.	TGTGCTAGCAGCTTAGGGGTAGGAGCGGACGAGCAGTACTTC	CASSLGVGADEQYF
TRBD2	TRBJ2-1	TRBV4-2	.	TGTGCCAGCACTAGCGGGAGCACCTACAATGAGCAGTTCTTC	CASTSGSTYNEQFF
.	TRBJ2-7	TRBV7-8	.	TGTGCCAGCAGCTACGACAGGATATACGAGCAGTACTTC	CASSYDRIYEQYF
.	TRBJ1-2	TRBV6-5	.	TGTGCCTCCTCAAACGGGGGGTATGGCTACACCTTC	CASSNGGYGYTF
.	TRBJ1-2	TRBV3-1/TRBV3-2	.	TGTGCCAGCAGCCAAGGCGGAGGAGGATTTGGCTACACCTTC	CASSQGGGGFGYTF
.	TRBJ1-1	TRBV6-5	few	TGTGCCAGCAGTTACTCGGCGTGGGCCACTGAAGCTTTCTTT	CASSYSAWATEAFF
.	TRBJ2-6	TRBV2	.	TGTGCCAGCAGTCTGATAGCTGGGGCCAACGTCCTGACTTTC	CASSLIAGANVLTF
.	TRBJ2-3	TRBV28	.	TGTGCCAGCAGCAGGACAGATACGCAGTATTTT	CASSRTDTQYF
.	TRBJ2-1	TRBV3-1/TRBV3-2	.	TGTGCCAGCAGCCCCCCCCAGGGTGAGCAGTTCTTC	CASSPPQGEQFF
TRBD2	TRBJ2-5	TRBV18	.	TGTGCCAGCTCCCAAGGACTAGAGGAGACCCAGTACTTC	CASSQGLEETQYF
TRBD2	TRBJ2-5	TRBV7-9	.	TGTGCCAGCAGTTTCGCACTAGCGGGAGGTCCCCAAGAGACCCAGTACTTC	CASSFALAGGPQETQYF
TRBD1	TRBJ1-2	TRBV2	.	TGTGCCAGCAGCCTCCTCCTCGGGCAGGGGGTAGTGGGACATGGCTACACCTTC	CASSLLLGQGVVGHGYTF